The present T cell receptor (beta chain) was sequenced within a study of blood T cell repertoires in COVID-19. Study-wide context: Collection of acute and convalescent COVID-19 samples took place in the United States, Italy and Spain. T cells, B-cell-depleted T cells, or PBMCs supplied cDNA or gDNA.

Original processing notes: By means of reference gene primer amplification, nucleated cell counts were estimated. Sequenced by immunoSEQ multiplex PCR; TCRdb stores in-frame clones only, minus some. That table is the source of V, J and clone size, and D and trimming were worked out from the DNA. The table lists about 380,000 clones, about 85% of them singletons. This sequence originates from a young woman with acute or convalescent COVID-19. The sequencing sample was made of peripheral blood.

CDR3 DNA: TGTGCCAGCAGTCCCTACGGGACAGGGGCATCTGGAAACACCATATATTTT. It translates to CASSPYGTGASGNTIYF. The chain joins TRBV6-6 to TRBJ1-3; 10 bases are a match to TRBD1. The CDR3 covers 17 residues. From germline, CDR1 is MNHNY and CDR2 SVGAGI (reference sequence). The J segment lost 1 base and the V segment lost 5 bases, leaving 8 bases of the junction unmatched.